The entry that follows covers one T cell receptor beta chain sequence. Its antigen specificity is not known. The record has no base qualities; no much larger clone is one base away. The CDR3 contains 14 residues, cysteine and phenylalanine counted. The read is trimmed to its CDR3 DNA, 42 bases read in frame from base 1. Compared with germline, V lacks 4 bases and J lacks 4 bases; bases without a gene match: 5. Sequences GTSNPN (CDR1) and SVGIG (CDR2) are obtained from the germline V gene (reference sequence). CD8 naive samples consisted of CD45RO-negative cells that were positively selected for CCR7, yielding a CD45RA+CCR7+ population without TemRA cells. The donors were healthy, HIV-negative adults who had no recently reported acute infections or vaccinations. All donors were Caucasian adults living in Nashville, Tennessee, USA. Blood was collected by leukapheresis, and PBMCs were isolated by Ficoll-Histopaque density gradient centrifugation and then cryopreserved in liquid nitrogen vapor phase. Analytical flow cytometry was used to check the purity and quantity of each magnetically sorted T cell population. From each sorted fraction, genomic DNA was isolated and quantified by UV absorbance on a Nanodrop 2000c.

Using the deep immunoSEQ assay, multiplex PCR amplified TCR CDR3 regions from genomic DNA. Extracted genomic DNA from each cell subset was distributed evenly across all wells of several immunoSEQ 96-well plates, and each plate was treated as a replicate. For sorted subsets, 200 to 250 ng of genomic DNA, equivalent to 25,000 to 35,000 T cell genomes, went into each replicate PCR. Purified libraries were quantified with a Qubit 3.0 fluorometer, sized on a Bioanalyzer 2100, and re-quantified with the KAPA Library Quantification kit. Every immunoSEQ 96-well plate was sequenced on a separate single-read 150-cycle Illumina NextSeq 550 flow cell. In the original analysis: Because the immunoSEQ output included only junctional sequences and no quality scores, the filtering could not be the same as the filtering used for full-length reads. Sequences were annotated with PyIR, a Python wrapper for IgBLAST v1.9, and V/J genes and CDR3 were assigned using IMGT germline references. Reads were removed for weak V/J assignments (E-value above 1e-6), missing CDR3, stop codons, out-of-frame junctions, or ambiguous translated residues. V3J clonotypes were defined by identical inferred V gene, J gene, and CDR3 amino acid sequence. To compute the percentage overlap between repertoires, the number of shared unique clonotypes was divided by the size of the smaller repertoire. Richness of each repertoire was evaluated using RTK rarefaction, the Chao1 estimator, and Recon v2.1 estimates of unobserved clonotypes. Generation probabilities were computed with OLGA for all TCRbeta clonotypes obtained by the gDNA method from a handful of donors. TCRdb provides this immuneACCESS table in a form limited to in-frame rearrangements. Some clones are lacking; in checked studies, under half of them reflect an unresolved V gene, and why the rest are absent is not known. V, J and clone size reflect that table, while D and trimming were determined from the DNA. The sample records about 700,000 clones, just over 90% of which are singletons. The ten largest account for approximately 24% of the sample.

The data stem from a study of shared clonotypes between healthy human individuals (TCRdb year 2020). Background on the whole study: Three men and two women, aged 18 to 49 years, made up the cohort. Blood TCR repertoires of a handful of healthy adults were deeply sequenced to estimate repertoire size and the extent of clonotype sharing between individuals. Per donor, three plates each were used for CD4 naive and CD4 memory, two for CD8 naive, and one for CD8 memory. Libraries were prepared and TCR repertoires were sequenced by different laboratories using diverse techniques, in order to increase sequencing depth and limit assay-specific biases. Leukapheresis yielded between about 0.94 and 8.9 billion PBMCs per donor. Here is what the overall study found, with its caveats: Larger estimated clonotype richness was generally found for naive subsets than for memory subsets. Pairwise subsampling indicated that sequencing depth was expected to affect the degree of clonotype sharing among donors. Sampling was restricted to blood, and TCR repertoires in tissues likely differ from the TCR repertoires found in blood. When a handful of donors were compared, the shared fraction of clonotypes was about 5% for naive CD4, roughly 3.4% for naive CD8, more than 2% for memory CD4, and 0.35% to 0.5% for memory CD8. Clonotypes shared by all four sorted-subset donors showed higher generation probabilities than non-shared clonotypes. The small number of donors limited the genetic and exposure-history diversity represented. Rarefaction of sorted-subset datasets indicated incomplete sequencing despite the large sequencing depth.

Recombination connected TRBV30 to TRBJ2-7, and TRBD2 aligns with 12 junction nucleotides. The TCR sequence derives from a man younger than 40 in good health. The sequenced material came from naive CD8+ T cells sorted from blood. Explained via the paper, the cell subset or site label denotes: CD45RA+CCR7+. The bases read TGTGCCTGGACTAGCGGGAGGGCCCCATACGAGCAGTACTTC. This is translated as CAWTSGRAPYEQYF.